The clone carrying this T cell receptor (beta chain) appeared once. Its antigen is still unknown. This sample is part of a study of cytomegalovirus exposure and HLA in healthy donors. Study results and limitations: In a later analysis, HLA-associated TCR beta chains were more clonally expanded than equally common others. Being productive about 87% or about 30% of the time was typical of most TCR beta V segments in an earlier analysis.

Trimming stripped 1 base from V and 6 bases from J, with 4 bases between. The CDR3 covers 12 residues. Germline lookup yields CDR1 LGHNA and CDR2 YSLEER. The PCR had 60 Vbeta and 13 Jbeta primers. Using immunoSEQ multiplex PCR, the repertoire was profiled, and TCRdb retains in-frame clones only, with some absent. This table has under 200,000 clones, around 83% appearing once. Sequencing used PBMCs. The chain has TRBV4-3 and TRBJ2-1; no reliable D call. This clonotype was sampled from a young woman in good health and CMV-seronegative. CDR3 protein: CASSQVANEQFF. The CDR3 coding sequence is TGCGCCAGCAGCCAAGTAGCCAATGAGCAGTTCTTC.